The text below deals with one T cell receptor (beta chain). Its antigen is unidentified. Unique molecular identifiers were built into the TCR beta cDNA libraries. TCRdb called the PCR reads again in MiXCR, with one record for every CDR3 protein. The table lists about 540,000 distinct CDR3 sequences, 34% of them singletons. The CDR3 spans 14 residues. This sample is drawn from a study of post-analysis software for immune sequencing data. Overall study context: The courses of disease that were included comprised relapsing-remitting, secondary progressive and progressive-relapsing multiple sclerosis.

Study results and limitations: Strong co-clustering by F measure was evident for samples that had been prepared in the same batch. Among four to six TRBV segments more frequent in patients than controls were TRBV5-6, TRBV5-1 and TRBV20-1.

The chain couples TRBV12-3 or TRBV12-4 to TRBJ2-5, with 11 positions matching TRBD2. With the DNA end fitting TRBJ2-7 better, the J assignment may be wrong. The TCR was taken from a girl under 18 with multiple sclerosis. Sequencing was performed on blood. The CDR3 here is CASTATSGAYEQYF. The CDR3 nucleotides read TGTGCCAGCACCGCGACTAGCGGGGCTTACGAGCAGTACTTC.